The entry below describes one T cell receptor beta chain. Germline V lookup: CDR1 SGHVS, CDR2 FQNEAQ. Trimming removed 6 bases from V and 9 bases from J; junction bases left unmatched: 12. This CDR3 has 16 amino acids. This entry belongs to a study of beta chain features in type 1 diabetes. Every bit of the isolated RNA underwent reverse transcription, so sequencing read expressed TCRB transcripts. Method: immunoSEQ multiplex PCR; TCRdb's copy keeps in-frame clones and lacks some. The sample has more than 150,000 clones; roughly an eighth are singletons. Sequenced material: central memory CD4+ T cells from blood. This clonotype was obtained from a woman younger than 30 in good health. This chain links TRBV7-8 with TRBJ2-1; 12 bases line up with TRBD2. As DNA, the CDR3 is TGTGCCAGCAGTACACTAGCTAGCGGGAGGGCGGTTGAGCAGTTCTTC. It translates to CASSTLASGRAVEQFF.